A single sample gave rise to the 23 T cell receptor beta chains below, sequenced in a study of blood T cell repertoires in COVID-19. Produced via immunoSEQ multiplex PCR; TCRdb's table is partial and in-frame only. The sample holds approximately 49,000 clones; about four fifths are singletons and the top ten take around 22%. Sequencing used peripheral blood. These receptors all stem from a woman of 80 years or more with COVID-19, enrolled during active disease.

This chain uses TRBV24-1 with TRBJ2-1; TRBD2 matches 13 bases. The V gene's germline CDR1 is KGHDR and CDR2 SFDVKD. Trimming removed 3 bases from V and 7 bases from J; junction bases left unmatched: 11. CDR3 length: 18 residues. CDR3 sequence: CATSDALTSGRARNEQFF. The CDR3 region has the DNA TGTGCCACCAGTGATGCCCTAACTAGCGGGAGGGCCAGGAATGAGCAGTTCTTC.

The genes are TRBV2 and TRBJ1-4; the match to TRBD1 covers 7 bases. The CDR3 covers 14 residues. The J segment lost 4 bases and the V segment lost 5 bases, leaving 4 bases of the junction unmatched. Per the germline V gene, CDR1 is SNHLY and CDR2 is FYNNEI. CDR3 DNA sequence: TGTGCCAGCAGTCCCAGACAGGGTAATGAAAAACTGTTTTTT. This gives the protein CASSPRQGNEKLFF.

This clone was detected only a few times. V usage is TRBV10-3 and J usage is TRBJ1-6; TRBD1 aligns across 7 bases. Germline V CDR1 and CDR2: ENHRY, SYGVKD. Trimming at V came to 9 bases and at J to 10 bases, leaving 15 bases not matched to a gene. The CDR3 spans 15 residues. CDR3 in amino acids: CAIKGGQGVNSPLHF. CDR3 nucleotides: TGTGCCATTAAAGGCGGTCAGGGGGTAAACTCACCCCTCCACTTT.

CDR3 loop: CASNRGVTDTQYF. CDR3 DNA sequence: TGTGCCAGCAACCGGGGTGTCACAGATACGCAGTATTTT. The chain joins TRBV9 to TRBJ2-3, with a tentative D call TRBD2 (5 bases). This CDR3 has 13 residues. Trimming stripped 6 bases from V and 2 bases from J, with 10 bases between. Germline lookup yields CDR1 SGDLS and CDR2 YYNGEE. The full variable domain, rest sourced from reference TRBV9 and TRBJ2-3, is DSGVTQTPKHLITATGQRVTLRCSPRSGDLSVYWYQQSLDQGLQFLIQYYNGEERAKGNILERFSAQQFPDLHSELNLSSLELGDSALYFCASNRGVTDTQYFGPGTRLTVL.

The chain uses TRBV12-5 and TRBJ1-4; TRBD1 might be the D (6 bases). The CDR3 is made up of 15 amino acids. Trimming removed 1 base from V and 7 bases from J, with 13 bases in between. The V gene's germline CDR1 is LGHNT and CDR2 FRNRAP. The CDR3 DNA follows: TGTGCTAGTGGTTTGGGACAGGTTGAGGGTGAAAAACTGTTTTTT. It translates to CASGLGQVEGEKLFF.

This chain links TRBV24-1 with TRBJ2-3, with D hard to call. The germline V and J ends were trimmed by 5 bases and 4 bases, with 6 bases remaining between them. The CDR3 runs 12 residues. Germline lookup yields CDR1 KGHDR and CDR2 SFDVKD. CDR3 DNA: TGTGCCACCAGTGCTCGGGCAGATACGCAGTATTTT. This encodes CATSARADTQYF.

The gene calls are TRBV12-3 or TRBV12-4 and TRBJ1-2; a possible D gene is TRBD1 (5 bases). CDR3 length: 13 amino acids. The V gene lost 1 base and the J gene lost 8 bases, with 11 bases spanning the gap. In DNA form, the CDR3 reads TGTGCCAGCAGTTTAGGGTCAGGGTTGGGCTACACCTTC. This codes for CASSLGSGLGYTF.

The chain has TRBV2 and TRBJ2-2; 11 positions match TRBD1. With 7 bases clipped from V and 3 bases from J, the junction kept 1 base outside the gene matches. The CDR3 is 14 amino acids. Germline CDR1 and CDR2: SNHLY and FYNNEI. The CDR3 region has the DNA TGTGCCAGCACGGACAGGGGGCACACCGGGGAGCTGTTTTTT. Translation: CASTDRGHTGELFF.

This chain connects TRBV3-1 (or the pseudogene TRBV3-2) to TRBJ1-4; weak D call: TRBD1 (5 bases). Germline lookup yields CDR1 LGHDT and CDR2 YNNKEL (reference sequence). The CDR3 covers 14 residues. Deletions cut 3 bases from V and 8 bases from J, with 13 bases between. The CDR3 here is CASSQGTGGEKLFF. The CDR3 coding sequence is TGTGCCAGCAGCCAGGGGACCGGAGGGGAAAAACTGTTTTTT.

The chain has TRBV6-5 and TRBJ1-5; 10 nucleotides line up with TRBD1. The J call may be faulty, since TRBJ2-3 better matches the DNA end. Germline assignment: CDR1 MNHEY and CDR2 SVGAGI. There are 16 residues in the CDR3. The CDR3: CASSSTGTGAGQPQYF. The CDR3 DNA reads TGTGCCAGCAGTTCCACCGGGACAGGGGCGGGTCAGCCCCAGTATTTT.

V and J are TRBV19 and TRBJ1-2; no definite D call. V lost 7 bases and J 0 bases, leaving 15 bases between the germline ends. Germline-derived CDR1 and CDR2 are LNHDA and SQIVND (reference sequence). CDR3 length equals 15 residues. The CDR3 is CASMLLGAANYGYTF. As DNA, the CDR3 is TGTGCCAGTATGCTTCTAGGCGCCGCTAACTATGGCTACACCTTC.

V and J are TRBV2 and TRBJ2-3, with D perhaps matching TRBD1 (5 bases). The germline CDR1 and CDR2 sequences are SNHLY and FYNNEI. The V end was cut by 5 bases, the J end by 3 bases, with 15 bases between. This CDR3 is built from 15 residues. The CDR3 nucleotides read TGTGCCAGCAGTCTCGAGCAGGGCCGAACAGATACGCAGTATTTT. Encoded protein: CASSLEQGRTDTQYF.

The chain is built from TRBV5-1 and TRBJ2-2; 8 bases are a match to TRBD2. V was pared by 3 bases and J by 6 bases, with 10 bases of the junction left unmatched. This CDR3 is built from 16 residues. Per the germline V gene, CDR1 is SGHRS and CDR2 is YFSETQ. The CDR3: CASSWAPGGGAGELFF. CDR3 coding DNA: TGCGCCAGCAGCTGGGCTCCCGGGGGGGGTGCCGGGGAGCTGTTTTTT.

V and J are TRBV13 and TRBJ2-7; 10 bases map to TRBD2. The CDR3 covers 15 residues. V lost 3 bases and J lost 0; bases outside the gene matches: 2. CDR1 PRHDT and CDR2 FYEKMQ come from the germline V gene (reference sequence). CDR3 nucleotide sequence: TGTGCCAGCAGCTTGAGCGGGAGGGCCTCCTACGAGCAGTACTTC. It translates to CASSLSGRASYEQYF.

V and J are TRBV3-1 (or the pseudogene TRBV3-2) and TRBJ1-2; 8 positions agree with TRBD1. The CDR3 contains 16 residues. Per the germline V gene, CDR1 is LGHDT and CDR2 is YNNKEL (reference sequence). Trimming took 0 bases from V and 6 from J; bases not matched to a gene: 9. CDR3 region: CASSQDGQGAKNGYTF. The CDR3 DNA reads TGTGCCAGCAGCCAAGATGGCCAGGGGGCGAAGAATGGCTACACCTTC.

The chain couples TRBV28 to TRBJ2-7; 9 bases are a match to TRBD2. CDR1 and CDR2 from the germline V gene are MDHEN and SYDVKM. V lost 4 bases and J lost 4; bases outside the gene matches: 11. The CDR3 has 16 amino acids. CDR3 protein: CASSSLAGVERYEQYF. The CDR3 nucleotides read TGTGCCAGCAGTTCCTTAGCGGGAGTGGAAAGGTACGAGCAGTACTTC.

This chain uses TRBV30 with TRBJ1-3; D remains unclear. This CDR3 has 13 amino acids. Germline values: CDR1 GTSNPN, CDR2 SVGIG (reference sequence). Trimming stripped 4 bases from V and 2 bases from J, with 9 bases between. The CDR3 reads CAWKAHPGNTIYF. For the CDR3, the DNA is TGTGCCTGGAAAGCCCATCCTGGAAACACCATATATTTT.

The chain joins TRBV7-9 to TRBJ1-3; the D gene is possibly TRBD1 (6 bases). CDR1 SEHNR and CDR2 FQNEAQ come from the germline V gene (reference sequence). V was pared by 4 bases and J by 8 bases, with 15 bases between. This CDR3 is 14 amino acids long. CDR3 sequence (DNA): TGTGCCAGCAGCTACAGCAGGGGTCGGGACACCATATATTTT. It yields the protein CASSYSRGRDTIYF.

The genes are TRBV27 and TRBJ2-1, with 7 bases that match TRBD1. After removal of 4 bases from V and 7 bases from J, the junction contained 10 bases not matched to a gene. From germline, CDR1 is MNHEY and CDR2 SMNVEV (reference sequence). The CDR3 extends over 15 amino acids. The CDR3 sequence is CASSSPPTGQNEQFF. The CDR3, as DNA: TGTGCCAGCAGTTCCCCCCCGACAGGGCAGAATGAGCAGTTCTTC.

V is TRBV7-8 and J is TRBJ2-2; D remains unclear. Germline V gene sequence: CDR1 SGHVS, CDR2 FQNEAQ. V was cut by 3 bases and J by 2 bases, with 10 bases left in between. This CDR3 comprises 15 residues. CDR3 sequence reads: CASSFLTVNTGELFF. CDR3 in DNA: TGTGCCAGCAGCTTTTTAACGGTCAACACCGGGGAGCTGTTTTTT.

V is TRBV7-2 and J is TRBJ2-7; D possibly corresponds to TRBD1 (7 bases). The CDR3 length is 16 residues. V lost 0 bases, J lost 5 bases, and 17 bases lay in between. In germline, CDR1 is SGHTA, CDR2 FQGNSA. The CDR3 loop is CASSLARDSWINEQYF. CDR3 DNA: TGTGCCAGCAGCTTAGCGCGGGACAGCTGGATCAACGAGCAGTACTTC.

The rearrangement joins TRBV18 to TRBJ1-4; maybe TRBD1 (5 bases). V was pared by 8 bases and J by 1 base, with 11 bases between. This CDR3 region has 14 residues. Germline V gives CDR1 KGHSH, CDR2 LQKENI. CDR3: CASRPGVTNEKLFF. The CDR3 DNA reads as TGTGCCAGCCGCCCGGGGGTAACTAATGAAAAACTGTTTTTT.

This clone was counted a few times. This rearrangement joins TRBV10-3 to TRBJ2-5, with TRBD2 identical over 7 bases. The CDR3 is made up of 14 amino acids. Per the germline V gene, CDR1 is ENHRY and CDR2 is SYGVKD. V trimming: 6 bases; J trimming: 2 bases; junction bases outside the gene matches: 6. The CDR3 DNA reads as TGTGCCATCAGGGCTAGCGGAATTCAAGAGACCCAGTACTTC. Translated, it gives CAIRASGIQETQYF.